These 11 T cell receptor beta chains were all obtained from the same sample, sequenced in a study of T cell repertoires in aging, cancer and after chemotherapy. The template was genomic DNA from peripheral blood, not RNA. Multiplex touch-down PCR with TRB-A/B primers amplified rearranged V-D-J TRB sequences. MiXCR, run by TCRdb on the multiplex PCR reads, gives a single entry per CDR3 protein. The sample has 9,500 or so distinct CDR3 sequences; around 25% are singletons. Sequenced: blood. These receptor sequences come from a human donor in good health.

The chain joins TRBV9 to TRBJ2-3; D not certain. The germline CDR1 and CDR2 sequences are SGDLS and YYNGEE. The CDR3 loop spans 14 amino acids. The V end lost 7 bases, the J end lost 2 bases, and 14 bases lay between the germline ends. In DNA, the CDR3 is TGTGCCAGCCAGGATGGCTACGACACAGATACGCAGTATTTT. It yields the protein CASQDGYDTDTQYF.

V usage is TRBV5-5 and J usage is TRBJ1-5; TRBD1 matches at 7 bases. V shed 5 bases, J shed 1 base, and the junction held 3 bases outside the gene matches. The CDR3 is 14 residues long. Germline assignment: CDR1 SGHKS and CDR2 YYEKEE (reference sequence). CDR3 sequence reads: CASRLQGSNQPQHF. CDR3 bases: TGTGCCAGCAGATTACAGGGGAGCAATCAGCCCCAGCATTTT.

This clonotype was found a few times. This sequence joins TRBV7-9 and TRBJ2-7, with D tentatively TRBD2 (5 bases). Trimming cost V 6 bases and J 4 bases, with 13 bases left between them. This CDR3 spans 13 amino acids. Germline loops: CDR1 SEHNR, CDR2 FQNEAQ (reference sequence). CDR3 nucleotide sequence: TGTGCCAGCAGTACCGGACTGGGTTACGAGCAGTACTTC. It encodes CASSTGLGYEQYF.

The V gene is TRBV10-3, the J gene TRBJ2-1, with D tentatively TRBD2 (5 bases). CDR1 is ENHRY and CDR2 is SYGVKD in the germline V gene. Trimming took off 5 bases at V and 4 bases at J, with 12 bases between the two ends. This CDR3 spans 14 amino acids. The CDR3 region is CAISNSGTYNEQFF. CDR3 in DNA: TGTGCCATCAGTAACAGCGGCACGTACAATGAGCAGTTCTTC.

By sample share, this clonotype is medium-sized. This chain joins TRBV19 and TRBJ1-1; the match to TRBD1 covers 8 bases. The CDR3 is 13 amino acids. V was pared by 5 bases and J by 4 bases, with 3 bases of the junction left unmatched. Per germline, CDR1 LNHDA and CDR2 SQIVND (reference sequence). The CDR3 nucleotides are TGTGCCAGTAGTGTAACAGGGGGCACTGAAGCTTTCTTT. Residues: CASSVTGGTEAFF.

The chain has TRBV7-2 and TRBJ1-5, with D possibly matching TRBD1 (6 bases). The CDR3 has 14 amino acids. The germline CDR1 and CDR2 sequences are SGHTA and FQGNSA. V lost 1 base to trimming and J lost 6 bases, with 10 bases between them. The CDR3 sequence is CASSLEQGVQPQHF. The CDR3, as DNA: TGTGCCAGCAGCTTAGAACAGGGAGTTCAGCCCCAGCATTTT.

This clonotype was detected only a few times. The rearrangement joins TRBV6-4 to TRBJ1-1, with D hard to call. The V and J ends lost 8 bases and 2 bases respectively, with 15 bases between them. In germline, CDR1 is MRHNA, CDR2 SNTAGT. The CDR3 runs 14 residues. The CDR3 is CASSEEAGNTEAFF. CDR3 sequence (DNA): TGTGCCAGCTCGGAAGAGGCAGGTAACACTGAAGCTTTCTTT.

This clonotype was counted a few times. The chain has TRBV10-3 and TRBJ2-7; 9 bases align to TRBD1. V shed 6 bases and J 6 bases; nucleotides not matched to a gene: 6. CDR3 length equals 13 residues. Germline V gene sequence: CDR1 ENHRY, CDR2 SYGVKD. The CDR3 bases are TGTGCCATCAGCCGGGACAGGGAGTCCGAGCAGTACTTC. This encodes CAISRDRESEQYF.

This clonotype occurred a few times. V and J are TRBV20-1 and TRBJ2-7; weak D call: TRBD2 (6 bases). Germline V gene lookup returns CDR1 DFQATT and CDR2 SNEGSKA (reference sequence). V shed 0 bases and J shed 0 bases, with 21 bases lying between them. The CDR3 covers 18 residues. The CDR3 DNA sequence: TGCAGTGCTAGAGACCAATCGGGTCTAGCGTTTAGCTCCTACGAGCAGTACTTC. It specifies CSARDQSGLAFSSYEQYF.

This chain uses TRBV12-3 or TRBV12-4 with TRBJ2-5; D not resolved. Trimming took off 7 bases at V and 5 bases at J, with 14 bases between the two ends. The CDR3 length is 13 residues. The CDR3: CASIRNRWETQYF. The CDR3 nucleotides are TGTGCCAGCATCCGTAATAGATGGGAGACCCAGTACTTC.

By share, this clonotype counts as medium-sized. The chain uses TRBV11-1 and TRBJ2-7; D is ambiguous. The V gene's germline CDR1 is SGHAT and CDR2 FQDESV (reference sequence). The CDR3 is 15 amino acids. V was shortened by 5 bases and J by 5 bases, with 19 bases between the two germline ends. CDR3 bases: TGTGCCAGCAGCCCGAGACTCTCCCACACGGACGAGCAGTACTTC. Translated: CASSPRLSHTDEQYF.